This record covers a single T cell receptor (beta chain). The record originates from a study of shared T cell receptors in the human thymus. Libraries were prepared by immunoSEQ multiplex PCR; TCRdb keeps only in-frame clonotypes and omits some of them. The sample lists some 720,000 clones, roughly 90% seen once, with 0.0085% to 0.012% in the top ten. These data also featured in a second study, about human thymus T cells. That study reports: The sample donors, healthy Finnish infants, were having corrective surgery for congenital heart defects.

Sequencing used thymocytes. The receptor was isolated from a boy in the first two years of life with a congenital heart defect.

CDR3 residues: CASADGVQYF. CDR3 nucleotides: TGTGCCAGCGCGGACGGGGTCCAGTACTTC. The rearrangement uses TRBV9 and TRBJ2-5; D is perhaps TRBD2 (5 bases). This CDR3 has 10 amino acids. CDR1 is SGDLS and CDR2 is YYNGEE in the germline V gene. Between the trimmed V and J ends, which lost 7 bases and 10 bases, there was a span of 11 bases.